Presented here are 25 T cell receptor beta chains from one specimen sequenced in a study of CD8+ T cells in alopecia areata. Reverse transcribed after extraction, RNA yielded cDNA as the sequencing template. Some clones are missing from TCRdb's copy, which holds only in-frame ones; the method was immunoSEQ multiplex PCR. The sample has about 200,000 clones, around 66% seen once; the top ten hold roughly 4.2%. As to treatment: oral pan-JAK inhibitor, 5-10 mg twice daily. The sequenced sample was CD4+ T cells sorted from blood, obtained at week 4, from a patient treated with tofacitinib. These TCRs come from a human donor with alopecia areata.

V usage is TRBV7-9 and J usage is TRBJ2-2; D uncertain. The CDR3 totals 15 residues. The germline V and J ends were trimmed by 1 base and 0 bases, with 6 bases remaining between them. Germline V CDR1 and CDR2: SEHNR, FQNEAQ (reference sequence). CDR3 nucleotide sequence: TGTGCCAGCAGCTTAGGGCGGACGAACACCGGGGAGCTGTTTTTT. Its translation is CASSLGRTNTGELFF.

In this sample, this clone turned up once. The CDR3 DNA reads as TGCGCCAGCAGCTTGGGACCGGGACAGGGGTCCTACGAGCAGTACTTC. It translates to CASSLGPGQGSYEQYF. The V gene is TRBV5-1, the J gene TRBJ2-7; 10 positions match TRBD1. Germline values: CDR1 SGHRS, CDR2 YFSETQ. Trimming at V came to 0 bases and at J to 1 base, leaving 4 bases not matched to a gene. The CDR3 covers 16 residues.

The chain couples TRBV6-5 to TRBJ2-3, with D hard to call. The CDR3 spans 15 residues. V lost 6 bases, J lost 0 bases, and 13 bases lay in between. Germline lookup yields CDR1 MNHEY and CDR2 SVGAGI. The chain's CDR3 is CASSVGPISTDTQYF. The CDR3 DNA sequence: TGTGCCAGCAGCGTCGGTCCGATTAGCACAGATACGCAGTATTTT.

This clone was seen only once. The V call is TRBV7-3, the J call TRBJ1-2; 7 bases are a match to TRBD1. V dropped 5 bases and J dropped 2; count of bases not matched to a gene: 8. Germline CDR1 reads SGHTA; CDR2 reads FQGTGA. The CDR3 loop spans 15 amino acids. The CDR3 DNA sequence: TGTGCCAGCAGCCCAGGGACAGTCTCAAACTATGGCTACACCTTC. Residues: CASSPGTVSNYGYTF.

The chain carries TRBV5-4 and TRBJ2-7; TRBD1 matches 10 bases. The CDR3 length is 14 residues. CDR1 is SGHNT and CDR2 is YYREEE in the germline V gene (reference sequence). V was pared by 3 bases and J by 5 bases, with 5 bases of the junction left unmatched. CDR3 residues: CASSSRDRGDEQYF. The CDR3 DNA sequence: TGTGCCAGCAGCTCCCGGGACAGGGGCGACGAGCAGTACTTC. The full variable domain, rest sourced from reference TRBV5-4 and TRBJ2-7, is ETGVTQSPTHLIKTRGQQVTLRCSSQSGHNTVSWYQQALGQGPQFIFQYYREEENGRGNFPPRFSGLQFPNYSSELNVNALELDDSALYLCASSSRDRGDEQYFGPGTRLTVT.

The chain has TRBV6-5 and TRBJ1-2; D unclear. The CDR3 length is 15 residues. Germline lookup yields CDR1 MNHEY and CDR2 SVGAGI. V was pared by 6 bases and J by 5 bases, with 19 bases between. DNA for the CDR3: TGTGCCAGCAGAGTCACCCGGTCGGCAGGTTATGGCTACACCTTC. Protein: CASRVTRSAGYGYTF.

V and J are TRBV29-1 and TRBJ1-6, with 11 bases aligning to TRBD1. The CDR3 runs 14 residues. Per germline, CDR1 SQVTM and CDR2 ANQGSEA. The V and J ends lost 6 bases and 10 bases, in that order; junction bases with no gene match: 8. As DNA, the CDR3 is TGCAGCGTGACGACCGGGACAGGGGGATCACCCCTCCACTTT. This codes for CSVTTGTGGSPLHF.

This sequence joins TRBV7-2 and TRBJ2-5; D is possibly TRBD2 (6 bases). Per germline, CDR1 SGHTA and CDR2 FQGNSA. The ends were cut back, 1 base at V and 11 bases at J, with 11 bases in the middle. The CDR3 runs 12 residues. The CDR3 DNA is TGTGCCAGCAGCTTAGACTACAGCGGGCAGTACTTC. Amino acid sequence: CASSLDYSGQYF.

The V call is TRBV9, the J call TRBJ2-3; TRBD2 aligns across 9 bases. V was pared by 3 bases and J by 0 bases, with 2 bases of the junction left unmatched. The germline V gene encodes CDR1 SGDLS and CDR2 YYNGEE. This CDR3 comprises 15 residues. CDR3 DNA sequence: TGTGCCAGCAGCGCGCTAGCGGGGAGCACAGATACGCAGTATTTT. The encoded protein is CASSALAGSTDTQYF.

The gene calls are TRBV7-6 and TRBJ1-1; D remains unclear. This CDR3 region has 11 residues. The ends were cut back, 2 bases at V and 11 bases at J, with 9 bases in the middle. Germline CDR1 SGHVS, CDR2 FNYEAQ. CDR3: CASSLSIMAFF. The CDR3 DNA reads as TGTGCCAGCAGCTTATCTATAATGGCTTTCTTT.

This clone was counted between two and nine times. The chain uses TRBV14 and TRBJ2-1, with D possibly TRBD1 on 6 matching bases. Per the germline V gene, CDR1 is SGHDN and CDR2 is FVKESK. V lost 6 bases and J lost 9, with 15 bases in between. This CDR3 spans 13 amino acids. The CDR3 DNA is TGTGCCAGCAGTCCCATAGGGGGTGGTGAGCAGTTCTTC. Translated, it gives CASSPIGGGEQFF. Full variable domain (rest looked up from reference TRBV14 and TRBJ2-1): EAGVTQFPSHSVIEKGQTVTLRCDPISGHDNLYWYRRVMGKEIKFLLHFVKESKQDESGMPNNRFLAERTGGTYSTLKVQPAELEDSGVYFCASSPIGGGEQFFGPGTRLTVL.

This clone was counted many times. The chain employs TRBV7-9 and TRBJ2-7, with D tentatively TRBD2 (6 bases). The CDR3 extends over 16 amino acids. Germline V gene data show CDR1 as SEHNR and CDR2 as FQNEAQ (reference sequence). Trimming shortened V by 1 base and J by 6 bases, and 19 bases separated the two germline ends. CDR3 loop: CASSLGGTLVYGEQYF. CDR3 nucleotides: TGTGCCAGCAGCTTAGGGGGGACTCTGGTATATGGCGAGCAGTACTTC.

V and J are TRBV4-1 and TRBJ2-1; TRBD2 agrees at 14 bases. Trimming cost V 2 bases and J 10 bases; bases outside gene matches: 10. The CDR3 has 17 residues. CDR1 is MGHRA and CDR2 is YSYEKL in the germline V gene. The CDR3 sequence is CASSQRLAGGLVGEQFF. DNA for the CDR3: TGCGCCAGCAGCCAAAGACTAGCGGGGGGGCTGGTCGGAGAGCAGTTCTTC.

The chain is built from TRBV9 and TRBJ2-6, with D uncertain. CDR3 length: 14 residues. With 0 bases removed from V and 4 bases from J, the gap between germline ends came to 5 bases. Per germline, CDR1 SGDLS and CDR2 YYNGEE. The CDR3 DNA is TGTGCCAGCAGCGTAGACCCAGGGGCCAACGTCCTGACTTTC. Its translation: CASSVDPGANVLTF.

This clone was observed once. The V gene is TRBV30, the J gene TRBJ2-1; 10 nucleotides align to TRBD1. Per germline, CDR1 GTSNPN and CDR2 SVGIG (reference sequence). CDR3 length: 13 amino acids. The V and J ends lost 0 bases and 15 bases, in that order; junction bases with no gene match: 8. The CDR3 DNA reads TGTGCCTGGAGTGTACTAGGACAGGGGGTAAGGTTCTTC. Protein product: CAWSVLGQGVRFF.

This clone was seen a handful of times. This chain joins TRBV2 and TRBJ1-5, with a tentative D call TRBD1 (6 bases). The CDR3 contains 14 residues. Germline loops: CDR1 SNHLY, CDR2 FYNNEI. Trimming removed 8 bases from V and 0 bases from J, with 11 bases in between. The CDR3 protein is CASERTVSNQPQHF. The CDR3 DNA reads TGTGCCAGCGAGAGGACAGTTAGCAATCAGCCCCAGCATTTT. Looking up the rest from reference TRBV2 and TRBJ1-5 gives the full variable domain: EPEVTQTPSHQVTQMGQEVILRCVPISNHLYFYWYRQILGQKVEFLVSFYNNEISEKSEIFDDQFSVERPDGSNFTLKIRSTKLEDSAMYFCASERTVSNQPQHFGDGTRLSIL.

Details on this clone: In the same sample, other DNA sequences code for this CDR3. The chain is built from TRBV30 and TRBJ1-1; D not resolved. V was trimmed by 0 bases and J by 1 base, leaving 9 bases between them. The germline V gene has CDR1 GTSNPN and CDR2 SVGIG (reference sequence). This CDR3 is built from 14 residues. The CDR3: CAWSVGGSNTEAFF. The CDR3 DNA is TGTGCCTGGAGTGTAGGCGGTTCGAACACTGAAGCTTTCTTT.

This chain uses TRBV7-2 with TRBJ1-6; TRBD1 matches at 11 bases. This CDR3 contains 18 residues. Germline V lookup: CDR1 SGHTA, CDR2 FQGNSA. V lost 4 bases, J lost 2 bases, and 7 bases stayed unmatched. The CDR3 here is CASSSGQGAGAYNSPLHF. The CDR3 nucleotides read TGTGCCAGCAGCTCTGGACAGGGGGCAGGTGCCTATAATTCACCCCTCCACTTT.

The rearrangement joins TRBV29-1 to TRBJ1-2; 7 positions match TRBD1. Losses at the gene ends were 0 bases for V and 8 bases for J; bases not matched to a gene: 3. The CDR3 is 12 amino acids. The V gene's germline CDR1 is SQVTM and CDR2 ANQGSEA. The CDR3 DNA reads TGCAGCGTTGAAGATACAGGGGCCGGCTACACCTTC. Translating gives CSVEDTGAGYTF.

The chain has TRBV29-1 and TRBJ2-7; tentatively, D is TRBD1 or TRBD2 (5 bases each). Looked up from germline, CDR1 is SQVTM and CDR2 is ANQGSEA. The CDR3 loop spans 16 amino acids. Trimming shortened V by 5 bases and J by 2 bases, and 22 bases separated the two germline ends. The CDR3 DNA follows: TGCAGCGTTTCACCATCCCGGGGCGCCCCCCCCTACGAGCAGTACTTC. It encodes CSVSPSRGAPPYEQYF.

The rearrangement links TRBV4-1 to TRBJ2-5, with D possibly being TRBD2 (5 bases). The CDR3 covers 17 residues. Germline V lookup: CDR1 MGHRA, CDR2 YSYEKL. Trimming left V 4 bases short and J 2 bases short, with 20 bases between. The CDR3 here is CASSLRAASKDQETQYF. Here the CDR3 DNA reads TGCGCCAGCAGCCTCCGGGCGGCTAGCAAGGATCAAGAGACCCAGTACTTC.

This chain connects TRBV7-2 to TRBJ2-5; TRBD2 matches at 7 bases. The ends lost 3 bases at V and 4 bases at J; junction bases unmatched: 2. Germline assignment: CDR1 SGHTA and CDR2 FQGNSA. This CDR3 contains 13 residues. In DNA, the CDR3 is TGTGCCAGCAGCTTTGGACTAGGAGAGACCCAGTACTTC. This sequence encodes CASSFGLGETQYF.

V and J are TRBV2 and TRBJ1-2; weak D call: TRBD1 (6 bases). Germline V gives CDR1 SNHLY, CDR2 FYNNEI. Trimming removed 2 bases from V and 5 bases from J, with 12 bases in between. CDR3 size: 14 residues. CDR3 coding DNA: TGTGCCAGCAGTGAACGCCCCACAGGGTATGGCTACACCTTC. Protein product: CASSERPTGYGYTF.

The sample holds a few counts of this clone. Other DNA sequences within the sample encode an identical CDR3. The chain is built from TRBV10-3 and TRBJ1-2; no clear D. CDR3 length: 12 residues. Trimming took off 2 bases at V and 5 bases at J, with 6 bases between the two ends. Germline assignment: CDR1 ENHRY and CDR2 SYGVKD. CDR3 amino acids: CAISENSYGYTF. The DNA of the CDR3 is TGTGCCATCAGTGAGAACAGTTATGGCTACACCTTC.

The table lists this clone with a few counts. The V gene is TRBV6-1, the J gene TRBJ1-2; maybe TRBD1 (6 bases). The CDR3 spans 14 residues. From germline, CDR1 is MNHNS and CDR2 SASEGT. V was trimmed by 1 base and J by 6 bases, leaving 12 bases between them. CDR3 nucleotide sequence: TGTGCCAGCAGTGAAGGGGCAGGGGACCATGGCTACACCTTC. It translates to CASSEGAGDHGYTF.